The 12 T cell receptor beta chains given below trace back to one sample, sequenced in a study of chemoradiotherapy in HPV16-positive cancers. The protocol was immunoSEQ multiplex PCR, while the TCRdb copy is restricted to in-frame clones and leaves out a portion. The sample lists fewer than 20,000 clones, 75% to 90% occurring once. Here the sequenced sample was blood, taken from a patient who underwent chemoradiotherapy. These receptors all come from a human donor with HPV-associated anogenital cancer.

The count of this clone is one. Here the CDR3 DNA reads TGCGCCAGCAGTGATGGCCTTTTGGGAAGCGAAAAACTGTTTTTT. Protein product: CASSDGLLGSEKLFF. This chain uses TRBV10-1 with TRBJ1-4; D is uncertain. V shed 3 bases and J shed 8 bases, with 16 bases lying between them. The CDR3 has 15 residues. CDR1 is WNHNN, CDR2 SYGVQD, per germline (reference sequence).

V and J are TRBV9 and TRBJ1-3; 9 nucleotides align to TRBD1. The J segment lost 4 bases and the V segment lost 4 bases, leaving 12 bases of the junction unmatched. Per the germline V gene, CDR1 is SGDLS and CDR2 is YYNGEE. The CDR3 totals 17 residues. The CDR3 is CASSLLGGQGIGNTIYF. In DNA form, the CDR3 reads TGTGCCAGCAGCCTGTTGGGGGGACAGGGCATCGGAAACACCATATATTTT.

The genes are TRBV7-9 and TRBJ2-6; D may be TRBD1 or TRBD2 (5 bases each). This CDR3 is built from 18 residues. Trimming shortened V by 5 bases and J by 1 base, and 18 bases separated the two germline ends. The germline CDR1 and CDR2 sequences are SEHNR and FQNEAQ (reference sequence). The CDR3 DNA sequence: TGTGCCAGCAGCCGGGGCAGGGACCAATTTTCTGGGGCCAACGTCCTGACTTTC. The encoded protein is CASSRGRDQFSGANVLTF. The full variable domain, completed using reference TRBV7-9 and TRBJ2-6, is DTGVSQNPRHKITKRGQNVTFRCDPISEHNRLYWYRQTLGQGPEFLTYFQNEAQLEKSRLLSDRFSAERPKGSFSTLEIQRTEQGDSAMYLCASSRGRDQFSGANVLTFGAGSRLTVL.

The CDR3: CASSPGLGAVGNTEAFF. CDR3 bases: TGTGCCAGCAGTCCTGGGCTGGGGGCGGTCGGGAACACTGAAGCTTTCTTT. This chain links TRBV7-9 with TRBJ1-1, with a possible D match to TRBD1 (6 bases). V gave up 6 bases and J gave up 1 base, with 21 bases separating them. CDR1 and CDR2 (germline): SEHNR, FQNEAQ (reference sequence). The CDR3 spans 17 residues.

This clone was counted only a few times. The chain has TRBV6-4 and TRBJ2-7; 11 bases match TRBD1. The CDR3 is 14 amino acids. V lost 3 bases and J lost 5; bases outside the gene matches: 3. The germline gives CDR1 MRHNA, CDR2 SNTAGT. The CDR3 loop is CASSEGTGGNEQYF. The CDR3 DNA reads TGTGCCAGCAGTGAAGGGACAGGGGGGAACGAGCAGTACTTC.

The chain links TRBV7-8 to TRBJ2-7; 8 bases are a match to TRBD1. Germline assignment: CDR1 SGHVS and CDR2 FQNEAQ. V lost 1 base, J lost 5 bases, and 4 bases stayed unmatched. The CDR3 is 14 amino acids. The CDR3 DNA reads TGTGCCAGCAGCTTAGGTGACAGGGGCCACGAGCAGTACTTC. This encodes CASSLGDRGHEQYF.

This clone was picked up a small number of times. The gene calls are TRBV29-1 and TRBJ2-3, with 9 bases that match TRBD2. J was trimmed by 4 bases and V by 4 bases; bases with no gene match: 6. Germline values: CDR1 SQVTM, CDR2 ANQGSEA. The CDR3 contains 14 residues. The CDR3 DNA follows: TGCAGCGTTGCGCTAGCGGGGAGCTCAGATACGCAGTATTTT. This sequence encodes CSVALAGSSDTQYF.

This chain connects TRBV10-3 to TRBJ2-5, with 10 bases fitting TRBD2. The CDR3 runs 15 residues. CDR1 and CDR2 (germline): ENHRY, SYGVKD. After removal of 4 bases from V and 2 bases from J, the junction contained 4 bases not matched to a gene. The CDR3 DNA follows: TGTGCCATCAGTGGTAGCGGGGGGCTACAAGAGACCCAGTACTTC. Residues: CAISGSGGLQETQYF.

V and J are TRBV5-4 and TRBJ2-5, with D possibly being TRBD2 (7 bases). This CDR3 has 16 amino acids. Trimming pared 4 bases from V and 5 bases from J, leaving 21 bases between. CDR1 and CDR2 from the germline V gene are SGHNT and YYREEE (reference sequence). In DNA, the CDR3 is TGTGCCAGCAGCGGAAAGGGGGGGCAGGGGATGGAGACCCAGTACTTC. Residues: CASSGKGGQGMETQYF.

This clone appeared once. The V gene is TRBV7-9, the J gene TRBJ2-2, with a tentative D call TRBD1 (6 bases). CDR1 is SEHNR and CDR2 is FQNEAQ in the germline V gene (reference sequence). CDR3 length: 15 amino acids. Trimming cost V 5 bases and J 1 base, with 11 bases left between them. CDR3 amino acids: CASSLSDRNTGELFF. The CDR3 bases are TGTGCCAGCAGCCTTTCGGACAGGAACACCGGGGAGCTGTTTTTT.

V gene TRBV5-4 combines with J gene TRBJ2-1; perhaps TRBD2 as D (7 bases). The V gene lost 0 bases and the J gene lost 3 bases, with 16 bases spanning the gap. CDR3 size: 17 residues. Germline V lookup: CDR1 SGHNT, CDR2 YYREEE (reference sequence). CDR3 DNA sequence: TGTGCCAGCAGCTTGGGACTCACGGGGGGCTTCTACAATGAGCAGTTCTTC. Protein product: CASSLGLTGGFYNEQFF.

The chain joins TRBV7-8 to TRBJ2-7, with TRBD2 identical over 9 bases. V gave up 5 bases and J gave up 4 bases; unmatched junction bases: 3. This CDR3 contains 13 residues. Per germline, CDR1 SGHVS and CDR2 FQNEAQ. CDR3 residues: CASSVGLAYEQYF. The CDR3 bases are TGTGCCAGCAGCGTGGGACTAGCTTACGAGCAGTACTTC.